One sample yielded the 31 T cell receptor beta chains listed below, sequenced in a study of T-cell reconstitution after alpha-beta-depleted transplantation in children (dated by TCRdb to about 2016). Libraries came from PCR. These reads were obtained on an Illumina HiSeq 2500. TCR library preparation used molecular barcoding, with unique molecular identifiers applied to normalize quantification of the TCRbeta repertoire. TCRdb reprocessing: public reads trimmed at Q25 with fastp, clones called with MiXCR, in-frame beta chains kept. Rows with one shared CDR3 protein collapse into an entry with the most common genes and DNA. This sample has around 600,000 distinct CDR3 sequences in its table, and about 11% of those were observed once. The ten largest account for about 4.3% of the sample. This specimen was PBMCs from the stem cell graft donor, taken from the stem cell graft. The receptors were sampled from a human donor who donated a stem cell graft to a child with acute myeloid leukemia.

The CDR3, as DNA: TGTGCCAGCAGTTACGCGACTAGCCCAAGGCAGTACTTC. This gives the protein CASSYATSPRQYF. The J gene is TRBJ2-7, the V gene TRBV6-5; 7 nucleotides agree with TRBD2. The V gene end was trimmed by 2 bases and the J gene end by 9 bases; junction bases not matched to a gene: 7. Germline CDR1 MNHEY, CDR2 SVGAGI. The CDR3 contains 13 residues.

The V gene is TRBV3-1, the J gene TRBJ2-7; tentative D call: TRBD1 (7 bases). Trimming left V 8 bases short and J 4 bases short, with 15 bases between. Germline V gene lookup returns CDR1 LGHDT and CDR2 YNNKEL (reference sequence). This CDR3 is 13 amino acids long. The CDR3, as DNA: TGTGCCAGCCGGCGGGGACAGAGTTACGAGCAGTACTTC. It translates to CASRRGQSYEQYF.

This clonotype has just a few counts. The J gene is TRBJ2-1, the V gene TRBV7-3; D might be TRBD1 or TRBD2, each matching 5 bases. This CDR3 comprises 15 residues. The V gene's germline CDR1 is SGHTA and CDR2 FQGTGA. The ends were cut back, 2 bases at V and 5 bases at J, with 13 bases in the middle. CDR3 sequence reads: CASSLRRTRNNEQFF. The CDR3 nucleotides are TGTGCCAGCAGCTTACGGAGGACACGGAACAATGAGCAGTTCTTC.

The sample holds many counts of this clonotype. The V call is TRBV3-1, the J call TRBJ2-3; 14 bases are shared with TRBD2. CDR3 length: 13 residues. V trimming: 8 bases; J trimming: 10 bases; junction bases outside the gene matches: 5. CDR1 is LGHDT and CDR2 is YNNKEL in the germline V gene (reference sequence). The CDR3 sequence is CASRGLAGGAQYF. CDR3 nucleotides: TGTGCCAGCCGAGGACTAGCGGGAGGAGCGCAGTATTTT.

The chain has TRBV4-3 and TRBJ2-7, with 11 bases identical to TRBD2. This CDR3 has 16 residues. V was clipped by 1 base and J by 7 bases; unmatched bases: 9. Germline V gene lookup returns CDR1 LGHNA and CDR2 YSLEER. CDR3 loop: CASSQGLAGGPWEQYF. As DNA, the CDR3 is TGCGCCAGCAGCCAAGGATTAGCGGGAGGGCCGTGGGAGCAGTACTTC.

This clonotype occurred many times. The CDR3 nucleotides read TGTGCCAGCAGCTTAGTCGGGAATACCTACGAGCAGTACTTC. Amino acid sequence: CASSLVGNTYEQYF. The chain has TRBV11-2 and TRBJ2-7, with a possible D match to TRBD2 (5 bases). The CDR3 sequence is 14 residues long. The V gene lost 1 base and the J gene lost 2 bases, with 9 bases spanning the gap. CDR1 is SGHAT, CDR2 FQNNGV, per germline.

Written as DNA, the CDR3 is TGTGCCAGCAGTCGACTAGCTGGCCCAGATACGCAGTATTTT. Amino acid sequence: CASSRLAGPDTQYF. This chain links TRBV7-3 with TRBJ2-3; 7 bases map to TRBD2. The CDR3 covers 14 residues. In germline, CDR1 is SGHTA, CDR2 FQGTGA. V was clipped by 6 bases and J by 4 bases; unmatched bases: 7.

This rearrangement joins TRBV6-1 to TRBJ1-5; no definite D call. Germline V gene lookup returns CDR1 MNHNS and CDR2 SASEGT. The V end lost 2 bases, the J end lost 3 bases, and 14 bases lay between the germline ends. The CDR3 extends over 16 amino acids. DNA of the CDR3: TGTGCCAGCAGTGAAATGGGTGGGCGGCCCAATCAGCCCCAGCATTTT. Translation: CASSEMGGRPNQPQHF.

The V gene is TRBV6-2 or TRBV6-3, the J gene TRBJ2-3, with TRBD1 as a possible D gene (5 bases). The germline gives CDR1 MNHEY, CDR2 SVGEGT. The CDR3 has 12 residues. Trimming left V 8 bases short and J 4 bases short, with 10 bases between. In nucleotides, the CDR3 is TGTGCCAGCGCGGACACGGCAGATACGCAGTATTTT. Its protein is CASADTADTQYF.

A few counts support this clonotype. The chain joins TRBV14 to TRBJ2-5, with TRBD1 as a possible D gene (7 bases). Germline V gene sequence: CDR1 SGHDN, CDR2 FVKESK. CDR3 size: 15 residues. The germline V and J ends were trimmed by 2 bases and 5 bases, with 15 bases remaining between them. CDR3 DNA: TGTGCCAGCAGCCAAACCTCGACAGGGAGGGAGACCCAGTACTTC. It is translated as CASSQTSTGRETQYF.

This chain uses TRBV29-1 with TRBJ2-5; TRBD2 is a possible D gene (6 bases). V was clipped by 7 bases and J by 5 bases, with 20 bases between them. The germline V gene encodes CDR1 SQVTM and CDR2 ANQGSEA. The CDR3 covers 14 residues. CDR3 nucleotide sequence: TGCAGCGCCTCTGCCGGGTCCCGGGGGGAGACCCAGTACTTC. It codes for CSASAGSRGETQYF.

This clonotype has a count of ten or more. The gene calls are TRBV9 and TRBJ2-2; 9 bases are shared with TRBD2. This CDR3 has 16 amino acids. In germline, CDR1 is SGDLS, CDR2 YYNGEE. The V segment lost 0 bases and the J segment 3 bases; nucleotides outside the gene matches: 3. The CDR3 nucleotides read TGTGCCAGCAGCGTAGGGACTAGCGAGTACACCGGGGAGCTGTTTTTT. It yields the protein CASSVGTSEYTGELFF.

The chain joins TRBV12-5 to TRBJ2-1; D is perhaps TRBD1 (6 bases). The CDR3 spans 14 residues. The V gene's germline CDR1 is LGHNT and CDR2 FRNRAP. The CDR3 reads CARGRQGKYNEQFF. The DNA for the CDR3 is TGTGCCAGAGGAAGGCAGGGGAAATACAATGAGCAGTTCTTC.

The table lists this clonotype with a count of one. J is TRBJ2-2 and V is TRBV4-3; TRBD2 agrees at 8 bases. The CDR3 extends over 18 amino acids. The V segment lost 3 bases and the J segment 4 bases; nucleotides outside the gene matches: 13. From germline, CDR1 is LGHNA and CDR2 YSLEER. CDR3 sequence: CASSQRRSLADPTGELFF. The CDR3 DNA sequence: TGCGCCAGCAGCCAGAGGAGGTCACTAGCGGATCCCACCGGGGAGCTGTTTTTT.

The V call is TRBV29-1, the J call TRBJ1-4; tentatively, D is TRBD1 (5 bases). CDR3 size: 13 residues. The germline gives CDR1 SQVTM, CDR2 ANQGSEA. With 4 bases removed from V and 3 bases from J, the gap between germline ends came to 9 bases. The CDR3 region is CSVGRGSNEKLFF. The CDR3 DNA reads as TGCAGCGTTGGCCGGGGGTCTAATGAAAAACTGTTTTTT.

This clonotype was counted a few times. The chain links TRBV20-1 to TRBJ2-2; 9 bases fit TRBD1. CDR3 length: 15 amino acids. The germline V gene has CDR1 DFQATT and CDR2 SNEGSKA (reference sequence). V gave up 3 bases and J gave up 1 base; unmatched junction bases: 3. Written as DNA, the CDR3 is TGCAGTGCTAGTCGGGGACAGGGGAACACCGGGGAGCTGTTTTTT. Its translation: CSASRGQGNTGELFF.

CDR3 amino acids: CASRRDSLGDTQYF. In DNA form, the CDR3 reads TGTGCCAGCAGAAGGGACAGTCTCGGGGATACGCAGTATTTT. The chain couples TRBV2 to TRBJ2-3, with 7 bases matching TRBD1. CDR1 is SNHLY, CDR2 FYNNEI, per germline. Trimming cost V 6 bases and J 6 bases; bases outside gene matches: 9. This CDR3 is built from 14 residues.

In this sample, this clonotype turned up many times. The V call is TRBV10-2, the J call TRBJ2-7, with TRBD2 matching over 10 bases. The CDR3 spans 14 residues. Germline trimming cut 4 bases from V and 5 bases from J; bases unmatched to any gene: 5. Germline assignment: CDR1 WSHSY and CDR2 SAAADI. For the CDR3, the DNA is TGCGCCAGCAGTGCTCTAGCGGGAGCTGACGAGCAGTACTTC. Its translation: CASSALAGADEQYF.

The chain has TRBV29-1 and TRBJ2-6; D might be TRBD1 or TRBD2, each matching 6 bases. V was shortened by 4 bases and J by 0 bases, with 19 bases between the two germline ends. Germline CDR1 is SQVTM and CDR2 is ANQGSEA. The CDR3 has 18 residues. CDR3 in DNA: TGCAGCGTTGTATATTATGGAGGGGGAAGCTCTGGGGCCAACGTCCTGACTTTC. Amino acids: CSVVYYGGGSSGANVLTF.

The chain recombines TRBV14 with TRBJ2-3, with D perhaps matching TRBD1 (5 bases). The CDR3 contains 15 residues. V was shortened by 0 bases and J by 1 base, with 8 bases between the two germline ends. Germline CDR1 and CDR2: SGHDN and FVKESK. The CDR3 reads CASSQETVRTDTQYF. DNA of the CDR3: TGTGCCAGCAGCCAAGAGACAGTACGCACAGATACGCAGTATTTT.

CDR3: CASSIIGKSYEQYF. The DNA for the CDR3 is TGTGCCAGTAGTATTATAGGCAAATCCTACGAGCAGTACTTC. The genes are TRBV19 and TRBJ2-7; D is ambiguous. The CDR3 is 14 amino acids. V was clipped by 3 bases and J by 1 base, with 10 bases between them. Germline V gives CDR1 LNHDA, CDR2 SQIVND (reference sequence).

This clonotype has a count of ten or more. Here the CDR3 DNA reads TGTGCCAGCAGCAGGACAGCGGCGAACACCATATATTTT. Its translation is CASSRTAANTIYF. V and J are TRBV7-3 and TRBJ1-3, with a tentative D call TRBD1 (6 bases). The CDR3 runs to 13 residues. Per germline, CDR1 SGHTA and CDR2 FQGTGA. V dropped 5 bases and J dropped 7 bases, with 12 bases sitting between them.

The sample holds many counts of this clonotype. J is TRBJ2-1 and V is TRBV6-6; D uncertain. Per germline, CDR1 MNHNY and CDR2 SVGAGI (reference sequence). CDR3 length equals 12 residues. Trimming took 4 bases from V and 7 from J, leaving 8 bases between them. The CDR3 DNA follows: TGTGCCAGCAGTTTTACTGAAAATGAGCAGTTCTTC. Translated: CASSFTENEQFF.

This clonotype has only a few counts. The genes are TRBV7-6 and TRBJ1-5; the match to TRBD1 covers 9 bases. V trimming: 5 bases; J trimming: 4 bases; junction bases outside the gene matches: 3. CDR3 length equals 14 residues. The germline gives CDR1 SGHVS, CDR2 FNYEAQ. Here the CDR3 DNA reads TGTGCCAGCAGCGACGACAGGGGGAATCAGCCCCAGCATTTT. Protein product: CASSDDRGNQPQHF.

This clonotype was seen a few times. The rearrangement links TRBV4-2 to TRBJ2-2, with 11 positions matching TRBD1. This CDR3 is 16 amino acids long. J lost 7 bases, V lost 1 base, and 5 bases had no gene match. The germline gives CDR1 LGHNA, CDR2 YNFKEQ. The CDR3 here is CASSQGLGQGVGELFF. CDR3 coding DNA: TGTGCCAGCAGCCAAGGTCTGGGACAGGGGGTCGGGGAGCTGTTTTTT.

The CDR3 DNA reads TGTGCCAGCACCCAGACGGGGGAAACTGAAGCTTTCTTT. This codes for CASTQTGETEAFF. V and J are TRBV6-1 and TRBJ1-1, with a weak D call TRBD1 (5 bases). The CDR3 contains 13 residues. Germline V lookup: CDR1 MNHNS, CDR2 SASEGT. V lost 7 bases to trimming and J lost 5 bases, with 14 bases between them.

This chain connects TRBV10-3 to TRBJ1-6, with D uncertain. The CDR3 spans 15 residues. The V end lost 2 bases, the J end lost 7 bases, and 12 bases lay between the germline ends. Germline V gene lookup returns CDR1 ENHRY and CDR2 SYGVKD. Here the CDR3 DNA reads TGTGCCATCAGTGAGACCATGGGATCGAATTCACCCCTCCACTTT. Protein product: CAISETMGSNSPLHF.

The sample holds a few counts of this clonotype. J is TRBJ2-5 and V is TRBV24-1; either TRBD1 or TRBD2 may fit D (5 bases each). Germline CDR1 and CDR2: KGHDR and SFDVKD. The CDR3 length is 15 residues. Trimming pared 9 bases from V and 2 bases from J, leaving 18 bases between. CDR3 nucleotide sequence: TGTGCCACCGGGACCGGTCCGGGCAGGCAAGAGACCCAGTACTTC. Protein product: CATGTGPGRQETQYF.

The chain links TRBV5-1 to TRBJ2-1; tentative D call: TRBD2 (6 bases). Germline-derived CDR1 and CDR2 are SGHRS and YFSETQ. V was cut by 4 bases and J by 6 bases, with 11 bases left in between. CDR3 length equals 13 residues. The chain's CDR3 is CASSPGGSNEQFF. The CDR3 region has the DNA TGCGCCAGCAGCCCCGGAGGGAGCAATGAGCAGTTCTTC.

In its sample, this clonotype was seen many times. The chain couples TRBV3-1 to TRBJ2-1; D possibly corresponds to TRBD2 (6 bases). This CDR3 region has 16 residues. Germline V lookup: CDR1 LGHDT, CDR2 YNNKEL (reference sequence). Trimming took off 8 bases at V and 4 bases at J, with 21 bases between the two ends. The CDR3, as DNA: TGTGCCAGCTCCGAACCGGGAGTAGTGGGTTACAATGAGCAGTTCTTC. It specifies CASSEPGVVGYNEQFF.

This clonotype showed up many times. This rearrangement joins TRBV10-3 to TRBJ2-1, with D perhaps matching TRBD2 (6 bases). CDR3 size: 12 residues. Trimming shortened V by 4 bases and J by 8 bases, and 9 bases separated the two germline ends. The germline gives CDR1 ENHRY, CDR2 SYGVKD. The CDR3 loop reads CAISGGDYEQFF. In nucleotides, the CDR3 is TGTGCCATCAGTGGGGGGGATTATGAGCAGTTCTTC.